One and the same sample provided the 11 T cell receptor beta chains below, sequenced in a study of blood T cell repertoires in COVID-19 (dated by TCRdb to between 2020 and 2021). Libraries were prepared through the immunoSEQ multiplex PCR assay. TCRdb holds this immuneACCESS table with in-frame rearrangements only. Some clones are missing; in checked studies, unresolved V genes explain under half, and the rest has no known cause. The sample table records about 200,000 clones; roughly 80% of these occur just once. In total, the top ten clones hold about 10% of the sample. Sequenced: peripheral blood. The origin of the receptors is a woman aged 80 or over with acute or convalescent COVID-19.

The J gene is TRBJ1-4, the V gene TRBV30; 7 bases match TRBD1. The trim removed 0 bases at V and 8 bases at J, leaving 6 bases unmatched. This CDR3 is 14 amino acids long. CDR1 is GTSNPN, CDR2 SVGIG, per germline (reference sequence). The CDR3 nucleotides read TGTGCCTGGAGTGTAACAGGGGTCGGGGAAAAACTGTTTTTT. Amino acid sequence: CAWSVTGVGEKLFF.

V usage is TRBV5-1 and J usage is TRBJ1-1; D might be TRBD1 (6 bases). Trimming took 6 bases from V and 1 from J, leaving 10 bases between them. The CDR3 spans 13 residues. Germline values: CDR1 SGHRS, CDR2 YFSETQ. CDR3 DNA sequence: TGCGCCAGCAACAGGGAGGGGAACACTGAAGCTTTCTTT. Translated, it gives CASNREGNTEAFF.

J is TRBJ1-6 and V is TRBV2, with 9 bases lining up with TRBD1. V was clipped by 3 bases and J by 9 bases; unmatched bases: 3. Germline-derived CDR1 and CDR2 are SNHLY and FYNNEI. The CDR3 totals 14 residues. The CDR3 region is CASSETGGTSPLHF. CDR3 in DNA: TGTGCCAGCAGTGAGACAGGGGGTACTTCACCCCTCCACTTT. The full variable domain, in which reference TRBV2 and TRBJ1-6 provide the parts outside the CDR3, is EPEVTQTPSHQVTQMGQEVILRCVPISNHLYFYWYRQILGQKVEFLVSFYNNEISEKSEIFDDQFSVERPDGSNFTLKIRSTKLEDSAMYFCASSETGGTSPLHFGNGTRLTVT.

This chain connects TRBV18 to TRBJ2-7, with D possibly being TRBD2 (5 bases). CDR1 KGHSH and CDR2 LQKENI come from the germline V gene. The V and J ends lost 3 bases and 3 bases respectively, with 9 bases between them. This CDR3 region has 13 residues. The chain's CDR3 is CASSPSGNYEQYF. CDR3 DNA sequence: TGTGCCAGCTCACCTTCGGGAAACTACGAGCAGTACTTC.

The chain is built from TRBV5-4 and TRBJ1-6; 8 bases are shared with TRBD1. CDR1 is SGHNT, CDR2 YYREEE, per germline (reference sequence). V shed 3 bases, J shed 7 bases, and the junction held 9 bases outside the gene matches. The CDR3 is made up of 16 amino acids. Written as DNA, the CDR3 is TGTGCCAGCAGCTCAGGGGGCGCGGGGTTCAATTCACCCCTCCACTTT. It encodes CASSSGGAGFNSPLHF.

This clone was seen more than once but under ten times. V usage is TRBV7-3 and J usage is TRBJ2-3; D remains ambiguous. V shed 5 bases and J shed 1 base, with 16 bases lying between them. Germline V gives CDR1 SGHTA, CDR2 FQGTGA. The CDR3 is made up of 16 amino acids. CDR3: CASSPDPAVGTDTQYF. CDR3 bases: TGTGCCAGCAGCCCTGACCCGGCGGTCGGCACAGATACGCAGTATTTT. Using reference TRBV7-3 and TRBJ2-3 for the parts outside the CDR3, the full variable domain is GAGVSQTPSNKVTEKGKYVELRCDPISGHTALYWYRQSLGQGPEFLIYFQGTGAADDSGLPNDRFFAVRPEGSVSTLKIQRTERGDSAVYLCASSPDPAVGTDTQYFGPGTRLTVL.

This clone was seen only a few times. The chain recombines TRBV24-1 with TRBJ2-7; 9 nucleotides line up with TRBD1. The germline V gene encodes CDR1 KGHDR and CDR2 SFDVKD. The V and J ends lost 3 bases and 6 bases, in that order; junction bases with no gene match: 5. The CDR3 extends over 14 amino acids. For the CDR3, the DNA is TGTGCCACCAGTGATCACAGGGGGCCTTCCGAGCAGTACTTC. Translated, it gives CATSDHRGPSEQYF.

V usage is TRBV10-3 and J usage is TRBJ2-1, with TRBD2 matching over 10 bases. Per the germline V gene, CDR1 is ENHRY and CDR2 is SYGVKD. Trimming took 7 bases from V and 5 from J; bases not matched to a gene: 2. This CDR3 is 13 amino acids long. CDR3 protein: CAITGLADNEQFF. CDR3 in DNA: TGTGCCATCACCGGACTAGCGGACAATGAGCAGTTCTTC.

V is TRBV9 and J is TRBJ1-6; a weak D match, TRBD1 (6 bases). CDR3 length: 14 residues. Germline V gives CDR1 SGDLS, CDR2 YYNGEE. The germline V and J ends were trimmed by 8 bases and 6 bases, with 15 bases remaining between them. Here the CDR3 DNA reads TGTGCCAGTAACCCAGGGGTTGGTAATTCACCCCTCCACTTT. This translates into CASNPGVGNSPLHF.

This sequence joins TRBV27 and TRBJ1-2, with a weak D call TRBD1 (6 bases). The CDR3 totals 13 residues. Germline V gives CDR1 MNHEY, CDR2 SMNVEV (reference sequence). The germline V and J ends were trimmed by 5 bases and 6 bases, with 13 bases remaining between them. DNA of the CDR3: TGTGCCAGCAGTGGGAACAGGGATAATGGCTACACCTTC. Protein sequence: CASSGNRDNGYTF.

This sequence joins TRBV2 and TRBJ1-4, with 7 positions matching TRBD1. V lost 4 bases to trimming and J lost 2 bases; unmatched junction nucleotides: 7. This CDR3 region has 16 residues. Germline lookup yields CDR1 SNHLY and CDR2 FYNNEI. CDR3: CASSGIQGKTNEKLFF. CDR3 DNA: TGTGCCAGCAGTGGCATACAGGGGAAGACTAATGAAAAACTGTTTTTT.